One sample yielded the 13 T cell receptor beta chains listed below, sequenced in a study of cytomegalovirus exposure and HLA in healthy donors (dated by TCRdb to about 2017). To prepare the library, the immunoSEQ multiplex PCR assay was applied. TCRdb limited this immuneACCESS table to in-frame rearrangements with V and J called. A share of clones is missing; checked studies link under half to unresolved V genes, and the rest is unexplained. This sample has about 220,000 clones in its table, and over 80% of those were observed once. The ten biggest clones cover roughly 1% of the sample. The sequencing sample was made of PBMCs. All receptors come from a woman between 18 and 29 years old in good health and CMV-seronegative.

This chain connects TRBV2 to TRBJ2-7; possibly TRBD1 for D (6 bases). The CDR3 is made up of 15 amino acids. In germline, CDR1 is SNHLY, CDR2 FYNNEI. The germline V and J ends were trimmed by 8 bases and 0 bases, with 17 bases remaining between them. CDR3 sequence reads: CASLNRDTSSYEQYF. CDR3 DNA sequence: TGTGCCAGCCTTAATCGGGACACGAGCTCCTACGAGCAGTACTTC.

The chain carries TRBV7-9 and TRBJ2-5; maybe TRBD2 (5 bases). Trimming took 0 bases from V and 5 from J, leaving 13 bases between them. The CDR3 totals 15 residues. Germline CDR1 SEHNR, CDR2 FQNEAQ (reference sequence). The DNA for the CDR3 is TGTGCCAGCAGCTTAGCTCAAGGAGCGGAGGAGACCCAGTACTTC. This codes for CASSLAQGAEETQYF.

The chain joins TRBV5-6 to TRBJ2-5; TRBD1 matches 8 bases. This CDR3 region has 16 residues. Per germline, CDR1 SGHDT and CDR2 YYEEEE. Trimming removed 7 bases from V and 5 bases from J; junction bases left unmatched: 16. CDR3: CASYTQDRVGVETQYF. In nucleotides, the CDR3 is TGTGCCAGCTATACTCAGGACAGGGTGGGCGTGGAGACCCAGTACTTC.

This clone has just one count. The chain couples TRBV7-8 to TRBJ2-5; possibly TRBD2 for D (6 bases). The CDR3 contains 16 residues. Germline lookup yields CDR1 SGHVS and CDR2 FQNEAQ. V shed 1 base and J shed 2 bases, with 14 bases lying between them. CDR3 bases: TGTGCCAGCAGCTTAGTTGCATCGGGGGTGCAAGAGACCCAGTACTTC. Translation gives CASSLVASGVQETQYF.

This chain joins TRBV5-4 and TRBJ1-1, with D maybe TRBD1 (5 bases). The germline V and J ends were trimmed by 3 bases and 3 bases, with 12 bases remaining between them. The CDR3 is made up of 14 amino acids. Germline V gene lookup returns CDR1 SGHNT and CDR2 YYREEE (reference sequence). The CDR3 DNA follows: TGTGCCAGCAGCTCTTGGTGGGGGGACACTGAAGCTTTCTTT. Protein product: CASSSWWGDTEAFF.

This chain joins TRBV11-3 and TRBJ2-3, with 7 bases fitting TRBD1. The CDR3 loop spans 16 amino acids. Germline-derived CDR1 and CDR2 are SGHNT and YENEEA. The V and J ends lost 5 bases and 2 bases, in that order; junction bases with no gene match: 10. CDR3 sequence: CASSPRTGELTDTQYF. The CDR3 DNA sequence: TGTGCCAGCAGCCCCAGGACAGGAGAACTCACAGATACGCAGTATTTT.

The CDR3 nucleotides are TGTGCCCGGGGGGAGTGGGGTGAAAAACTGTTTTTT. Amino acid sequence: CARGEWGEKLFF. The chain is built from TRBV30 and TRBJ1-4, with D tentatively TRBD1 (5 bases). The CDR3 contains 12 residues. V lost 8 bases and J 7 bases, leaving 14 bases between the germline ends. Germline CDR1 is GTSNPN and CDR2 is SVGIG (reference sequence).

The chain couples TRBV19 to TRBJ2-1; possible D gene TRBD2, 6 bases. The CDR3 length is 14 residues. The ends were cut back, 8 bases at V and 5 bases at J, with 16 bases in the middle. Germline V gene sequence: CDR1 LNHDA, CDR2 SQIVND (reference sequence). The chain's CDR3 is CASSSGWGDNEQFF. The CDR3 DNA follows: TGTGCCAGTTCCTCGGGTTGGGGGGACAATGAGCAGTTCTTC.

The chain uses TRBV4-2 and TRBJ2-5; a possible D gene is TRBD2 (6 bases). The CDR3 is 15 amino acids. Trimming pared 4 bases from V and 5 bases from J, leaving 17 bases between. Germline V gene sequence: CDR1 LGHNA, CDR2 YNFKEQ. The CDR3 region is CASSLSVGSGETQYF. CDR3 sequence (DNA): TGTGCCAGCAGCCTCTCGGTCGGGAGTGGGGAGACCCAGTACTTC.

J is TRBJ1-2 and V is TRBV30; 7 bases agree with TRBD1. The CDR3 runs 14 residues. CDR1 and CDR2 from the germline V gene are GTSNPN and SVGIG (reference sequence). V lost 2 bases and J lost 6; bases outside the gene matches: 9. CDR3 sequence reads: CAWSPDRMAHGYTF. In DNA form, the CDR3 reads TGTGCCTGGAGTCCGGACAGGATGGCGCATGGCTACACCTTC. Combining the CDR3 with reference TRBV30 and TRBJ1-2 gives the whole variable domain SQTIHQWPATLVQPVGSPLSLECTVEGTSNPNLYWYRQAAGRGLQLLFYSVGIGQISSEVPQNLSASRPQDRQFILSSKKLLLSDSGFYLCAWSPDRMAHGYTFGSGTRLTVV.

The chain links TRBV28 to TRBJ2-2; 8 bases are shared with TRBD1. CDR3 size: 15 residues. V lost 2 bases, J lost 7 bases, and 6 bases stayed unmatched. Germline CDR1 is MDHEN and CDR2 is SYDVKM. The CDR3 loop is CASSLDQGANGELFF. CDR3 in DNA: TGTGCCAGCAGTTTAGACCAGGGGGCTAACGGGGAGCTGTTTTTT.

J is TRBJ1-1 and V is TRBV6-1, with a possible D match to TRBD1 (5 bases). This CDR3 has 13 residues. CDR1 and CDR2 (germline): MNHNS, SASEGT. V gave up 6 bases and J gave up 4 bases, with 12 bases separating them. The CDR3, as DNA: TGTGCCAGCAGCACAGGCCTAGGCACTGAAGCTTTCTTT. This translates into CASSTGLGTEAFF.

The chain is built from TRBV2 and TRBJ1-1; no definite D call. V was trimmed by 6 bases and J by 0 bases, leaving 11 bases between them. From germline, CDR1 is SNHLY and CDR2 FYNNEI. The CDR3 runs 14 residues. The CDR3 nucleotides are TGTGCCAGCAGGGAGGACGCCCTGAACACTGAAGCTTTCTTT. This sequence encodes CASREDALNTEAFF.